This entry describes one T cell receptor (beta chain). CDR3 length: 17 amino acids. Looked up from germline, CDR1 is SGHVS and CDR2 is FQNEAQ. V lost 2 bases, J lost 2 bases, and 7 bases stayed unmatched. From blood CD8+ and CD4+ T cells, TCR beta sequences were generated. The multiple sclerosis control group consisted of treatment-naive patients whose relapsing-remitting disease, which was either stable or active, fulfilled revised McDonald criteria. Negative magnetic isolation gave CD8+ and CD4+ cells; FACS enriched CD8+ TEMRA. The authors reverse transcribed 0.5 to 1 ug RNA with random hexamers. With immunoSEQ multiplex PCR, TCR beta CDR3 was amplified across 54 Vbeta and 13 Jbeta. TCRdb reprocessed the immunoSEQ multiplex PCR reads with MiXCR, giving one entry per CDR3 protein. The sample lists about 60,000 distinct CDR3 sequences, about 94% seen once, with 0.56% in the top ten. This specimen comes from a study of CD8 T cells in Susac syndrome.

Input material: CD8+ T cells from PBMCs. The receptor's source is a human donor with multiple sclerosis. The gene calls are TRBV7-8 and TRBJ2-3; 10 bases fit TRBD2. CDR3 residues: CASSLLGLAAYTDTQYF. The CDR3 coding sequence is TGTGCCAGCAGCTTATTAGGACTAGCGGCTTACACAGATACGCAGTATTTT.